Each of the 16 T cell receptor beta chains below was sequenced from the same sample in a study of low-dose radiotherapy and immunotherapy resistance in tumors. cDNA synthesis used a TRAV/TRBV-specific primer set for both chains. A constant-region primer paired with the V-primer adapter amplified TCRs over approximately 18 PCR cycles. TCRdb re-analysed the reads in MiXCR, keeping a single row per CDR3 protein. The sample shows about 64,000 distinct CDR3 sequences, about 30% of them seen only once. Time point meaning: before trial treatment. The sample consisted of PBMCs, taken before treatment. These receptors all come from a male donor with rectosigmoid adenocarcinoma.

As to this clonotype: A read error likely explains this, since a far larger clone differs by one base. This sequence joins TRBV5-1 and TRBJ2-7; 10 positions agree with TRBD2. Per the germline V gene, CDR1 is SGHRS and CDR2 is YFSETQ. CDR3 size: 17 residues. The J segment lost 7 bases and the V segment lost 5 bases, leaving 18 bases of the junction unmatched. The DNA of the CDR3 is TGCGCCAGCAGTCCTCAAAGCGGGAGGGCCGTAGACAATGAGCAGTACTTC. It yields the protein CASSPQSGRAVDNEQYF.

This clonotype was found many times. The chain couples TRBV4-2 to TRBJ2-4; D perhaps matches TRBD2 (5 bases). There are 15 residues in the CDR3. Trimming pared 0 bases from V and 4 bases from J, leaving 10 bases between. Germline loops: CDR1 LGHNA, CDR2 YNFKEQ. CDR3 nucleotide sequence: TGTGCCAGCAGCCAAGATGGTGAGGGAAAAAACATTCAGTACTTC. This encodes CASSQDGEGKNIQYF.

This clonotype was observed at least ten times. This sequence joins TRBV9 and TRBJ2-5; 9 bases are a match to TRBD2. Germline assignment: CDR1 SGDLS and CDR2 YYNGEE. The CDR3 totals 16 residues. With 4 bases clipped from V and 5 bases from J, the junction kept 12 bases outside the gene matches. CDR3 amino acids: CASSRGSAGGRETQYF. The CDR3 DNA sequence: TGTGCCAGCAGCCGGGGATCGGCGGGGGGGCGGGAGACCCAGTACTTC.

A note on this clonotype: With only one base between it and a far larger clone, this is likely a read error. The chain joins TRBV6-5 to TRBJ2-5, with a weak D call TRBD1 (6 bases). Looked up from germline, CDR1 is MNHEY and CDR2 is SVGAGI. The CDR3 length is 12 residues. The CDR3 nucleotides are TGTGCCAGCAGTACACAGGGAGAGACCCGGTACTTC. Protein sequence: CASSTQGETRYF.

This clonotype was seen repeatedly, ten times or more. The rearrangement joins TRBV6-5 to TRBJ2-7; D might be TRBD1 or TRBD2, each matching 6 bases. Between the trimmed V and J ends, which lost 0 bases and 0 bases, there was a span of 9 bases. The length of the CDR3 is 15 residues. Germline lookup yields CDR1 MNHEY and CDR2 SVGAGI. In DNA, the CDR3 is TGTGCCAGCAGTTACTCCGGGGGCCTCTCCTACGAGCAGTACTTC. It codes for CASSYSGGLSYEQYF.

Ten or more counts support this clonotype. The genes are TRBV12-3 or TRBV12-4 and TRBJ2-5, with D tentatively TRBD2 (5 bases). The V end lost 8 bases, the J end lost 5 bases, and 12 bases lay between the germline ends. CDR3 length: 12 amino acids. The CDR3 region is CASSASFETQYF. CDR3 DNA sequence: TGTGCCAGCTCTGCTAGCTTTGAGACCCAGTACTTC.

This clonotype was seen more than once but under ten times. The chain couples TRBV28 to TRBJ1-1, with no clear D. The CDR3 has 15 amino acids. Germline values: CDR1 MDHEN, CDR2 SYDVKM. The V and J ends lost 3 bases and 1 base respectively, with 12 bases between them. The CDR3 here is CASSLDQGQNTEAFF. For the CDR3, the DNA is TGTGCCAGCAGTTTGGATCAAGGGCAGAACACTGAAGCTTTCTTT.

This clonotype was detected many times. J is TRBJ2-2 and V is TRBV6-2 or TRBV6-3; TRBD2 agrees at 7 bases. CDR1 MNHEY and CDR2 SVGEGT come from the germline V gene. V shed 6 bases and J 6 bases; nucleotides not matched to a gene: 10. The CDR3 contains 15 residues. The CDR3: CASRRRREGAGELFF. In nucleotides, the CDR3 is TGTGCCAGCAGGAGGAGGAGGGAGGGAGCCGGGGAGCTGTTTTTT.

In this sample, this clonotype turned up many times. The chain has TRBV29-1 and TRBJ1-2; D is perhaps TRBD1 (5 bases). The germline gives CDR1 SQVTM, CDR2 ANQGSEA. The CDR3 loop spans 11 amino acids. Trimming left V 7 bases short and J 7 bases short, with 13 bases between. For the CDR3, the DNA is TGCAGCGATTGGGGGAAGGGTGGCTACACCTTC. The encoded protein is CSDWGKGGYTF.

V gene TRBV7-9 combines with J gene TRBJ2-7; 9 nucleotides align to TRBD2. The CDR3 runs to 16 residues. Germline loops: CDR1 SEHNR, CDR2 FQNEAQ (reference sequence). V lost 5 bases to trimming and J lost 5 bases; unmatched junction nucleotides: 13. CDR3 DNA: TGTGCCAGCAGCCCTACCCGGATAGCGGGAGACGACGAGCAGTACTTC. This encodes CASSPTRIAGDDEQYF.

This clonotype was observed many times. The chain carries TRBV11-2 and TRBJ1-6; D gene uncertain. Trimming pared 1 base from V and 6 bases from J, leaving 7 bases between. This CDR3 is 14 amino acids long. Germline CDR1 and CDR2: SGHAT and FQNNGV. This CDR3 reads CASSLVAVNSPLHF. The CDR3 nucleotides are TGTGCCAGCAGCTTAGTGGCAGTTAATTCACCCCTCCACTTT.

On this clonotype: A far larger clone lies a single base away; this is likely a read error. The chain couples TRBV18 to TRBJ2-7; 8 nucleotides agree with TRBD2. Germline V gives CDR1 KGHSH, CDR2 LQKENI. Trimming cost V 8 bases and J 2 bases; bases outside gene matches: 14. There are 16 residues in the CDR3. CDR3 residues: CASSPGGLEDPYEQYF. CDR3 sequence (DNA): TGTGCCAGCAGCCCGGGAGGGCTGGAGGATCCCTACGAGCAGTACTTC.

This clonotype was detected many times. The V gene is TRBV12-3 or TRBV12-4, the J gene TRBJ2-5; D unresolved. The CDR3 loop spans 11 amino acids. The germline V and J ends were trimmed by 6 bases and 5 bases, with 7 bases remaining between them. The CDR3: CASSGGETQYF. Here the CDR3 DNA reads TGTGCCAGCAGCGGTGGGGAGACCCAGTACTTC.

In this sample, this clonotype turned up many times. The rearrangement joins TRBV29-1 to TRBJ2-7; 8 bases map to TRBD2. CDR3 length: 15 amino acids. Trimming at V came to 3 bases and at J to 4 bases, leaving 11 bases not matched to a gene. The germline V gene encodes CDR1 SQVTM and CDR2 ANQGSEA. The CDR3 DNA reads as TGCAGCGTTGAGGTGGTGCGGGAGGTCCGGTACGAGCAGTACTTC. It is translated as CSVEVVREVRYEQYF.

About this clonotype: One junction end does not reproduce the germline sequence, and a read error may be involved. V gene TRBV4-1 combines with J gene TRBJ1-2, with no clear D. The CDR3 spans 15 residues. The germline gives CDR1 MGHRA, CDR2 YSYEKL. As DNA, the CDR3 is TGCGCCGGCAGCCCTAGCGCGAGGGAAACCTATGGCTACACGTTC. It is translated as CAGSPSARETYGYTF.

In this sample, this clonotype turned up many times. This rearrangement joins TRBV5-1 to TRBJ2-3; D gene ambiguous. CDR3 length: 15 amino acids. V shed 4 bases and J shed 2 bases, with 14 bases lying between them. CDR1 is SGHRS and CDR2 is YFSETQ in the germline V gene. The CDR3 protein is CASSADPRATDTQYF. Here the CDR3 DNA reads TGCGCCAGCAGCGCTGACCCACGCGCCACAGATACGCAGTATTTT.